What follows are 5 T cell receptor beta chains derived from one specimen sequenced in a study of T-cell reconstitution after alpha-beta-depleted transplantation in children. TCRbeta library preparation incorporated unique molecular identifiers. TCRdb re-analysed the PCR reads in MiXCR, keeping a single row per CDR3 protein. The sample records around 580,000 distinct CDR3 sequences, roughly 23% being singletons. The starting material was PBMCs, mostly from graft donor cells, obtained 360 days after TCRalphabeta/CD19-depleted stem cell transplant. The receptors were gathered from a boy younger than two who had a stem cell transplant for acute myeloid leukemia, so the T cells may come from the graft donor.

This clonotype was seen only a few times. The CDR3 bases are TGTGCCATCAGACCCAACTCCGGAAACACCATATATTTT. Amino acid sequence: CAIRPNSGNTIYF. The chain combines TRBV10-3 with TRBJ1-3; D gene unclear. Germline CDR1 ENHRY, CDR2 SYGVKD. This CDR3 has 13 residues. Trimming took off 6 bases at V and 4 bases at J, with 10 bases between the two ends.

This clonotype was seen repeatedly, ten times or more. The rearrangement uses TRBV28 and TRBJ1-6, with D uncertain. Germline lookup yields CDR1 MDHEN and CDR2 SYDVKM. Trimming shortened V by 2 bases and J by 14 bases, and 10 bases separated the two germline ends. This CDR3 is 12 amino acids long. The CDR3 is CASSLGSRALHF. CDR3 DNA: TGTGCCAGCAGTTTAGGGAGTCGAGCCCTCCACTTT.

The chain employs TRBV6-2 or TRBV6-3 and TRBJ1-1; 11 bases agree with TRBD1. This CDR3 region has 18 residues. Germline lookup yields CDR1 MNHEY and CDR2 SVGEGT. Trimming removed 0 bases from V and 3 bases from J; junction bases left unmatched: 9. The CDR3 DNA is TGTGCCAGCAGTTACTCGAGAGGACAGGGGGCTGCACACACTGAAGCTTTCTTT. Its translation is CASSYSRGQGAAHTEAFF.

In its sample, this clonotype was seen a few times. CDR3: CASRLGGHNEKLFF. CDR3 DNA sequence: TGTGCCAGCAGATTGGGGGGTCACAATGAAAAACTGTTTTTT. This rearrangement joins TRBV6-1 to TRBJ1-4; D may be TRBD1 (5 bases). Germline-derived CDR1 and CDR2 are MNHNS and SASEGT. The germline V and J ends were trimmed by 6 bases and 5 bases, with 13 bases remaining between them. CDR3 size: 14 residues.

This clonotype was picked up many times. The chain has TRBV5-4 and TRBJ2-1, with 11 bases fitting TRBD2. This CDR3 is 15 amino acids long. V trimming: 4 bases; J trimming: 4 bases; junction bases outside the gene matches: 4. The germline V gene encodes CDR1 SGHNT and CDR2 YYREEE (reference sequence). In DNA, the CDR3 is TGTGCCAGCAGCACCTCTAGCGGGGGGTACAATGAGCAGTTCTTC. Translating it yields CASSTSSGGYNEQFF.